This T cell receptor (beta chain) was profiled in a study of T cell responses to AZD1222 COVID-19 vaccine. Overall study findings and caveats: It was only after the peak T cell response that any repertoires were sampled. Among those given AZD1222, only 5 to 7 were seropositive at baseline. In the spike-specific TCR repertoire, nearly half reportedly target unmutated variant regions. Donors in the cohort were predominantly white British and more often female, and clonal diversity was possibly underestimated.

In regard to this clone: No antigen is known for it.

Trimming stripped 3 bases from V and 2 bases from J, with 14 bases between. This CDR3 comprises 16 residues. CDR1 and CDR2 (germline): SGHTA, FQGNSA. Method: immunoSEQ multiplex PCR; TCRdb's copy keeps in-frame clones and lacks some. The sample records around 140,000 clones, roughly 85% being singletons. Here the sequenced sample was peripheral blood, taken 28 days after the second dose of the MenACWY control vaccine. This chain uses TRBV7-2 with TRBJ1-5; the D is unclear. The receptor's source is an adult who received the MenACWY meningococcal vaccine as a control. CDR3 loop: CASSFGSSDGNQPQHF. The CDR3 DNA reads as TGTGCCAGCAGCTTTGGGTCGAGTGACGGCAATCAGCCCCAGCATTTT.